These T cell receptor beta chains were read from a single sample in a study of cytomegalovirus exposure and HLA in healthy donors. Some clones are missing from TCRdb's copy, which holds only in-frame ones; the method was immunoSEQ multiplex PCR. This sample has some 160,000 clones, with around 80% found just once. Input material: PBMCs. Every receptor here comes from a woman under 30 in good health and CMV-seronegative. CDR3s include the opening cysteine and the closing phenylalanine or tryptophan. A D gene is named only where the DNA matches it firmly. Size tells how often a clone was seen (once, few, many) or the class of an expanded clone, and some rows leave it out.

J: TRBJ1-4; length: 15; V: TRBV7-9; D: TRBD1; size: .; CDR3: CASSQDRGTNEKLFF; DNA: TGTGCCAGCAGCCAGGACAGGGGAACTAATGAAAAACTGTTTTTT
J: TRBJ2-5; length: 15; V: TRBV11-3; D: TRBD1; size: .; CDR3: CASSYPTGIQETQYF; DNA: TGTGCCAGCAGCTACCCGACAGGGATTCAAGAGACCCAGTACTTC
J: TRBJ2-3; length: 11; V: TRBV2; D: .; size: .; CDR3: CVREPGDTQYF; DNA: TGTGTCCGAGAACCGGGAGATACGCAGTATTTT
J: TRBJ2-5; length: 16; V: TRBV7-9; D: TRBD1; size: .; CDR3: CASSLGGTGDQETQYF; DNA: TGTGCCAGCAGCCTGGGGGGGACAGGGGATCAAGAGACCCAGTACTTC
J: TRBJ1-5; length: 11; V: TRBV6-1; D: .; size: .; CDR3: CASRTAAPQHF; DNA: TGTGCCAGCAGGACTGCGGCGCCCCAGCATTTT
J: TRBJ1-2; length: 14; V: TRBV7-9; D: TRBD1; size: .; CDR3: CASSTLRTGYGYTF; DNA: TGTGCCAGCAGCACTCTCCGGACAGGGTATGGCTACACCTTC
J: TRBJ2-7; length: 14; V: TRBV6-1; D: TRBD1; size: .; CDR3: CASSQTGGKYEQYF; DNA: TGTGCCAGCAGCCAGACAGGGGGAAAATACGAGCAGTACTTC
J: TRBJ2-5; length: 14; V: TRBV5-1; D: .; size: .; CDR3: CASSLGGDQETQYF; DNA: TGCGCCAGCAGCTTGGGCGGAGATCAAGAGACCCAGTACTTC
J: TRBJ1-2; length: 15; V: TRBV9; D: .; size: .; CDR3: CASSVGSPLQNGYTF; DNA: TGTGCCAGCAGCGTAGGCTCACCCCTACAGAATGGCTACACCTTC
J: TRBJ2-7; length: 11; V: TRBV30; D: .; size: once; CDR3: CAWASSYEQYF; DNA: TGTGCCTGGGCTAGCTCCTACGAGCAGTACTTC
J: TRBJ1-1; length: 15; V: TRBV11-2; D: TRBD1; size: .; CDR3: CASSSQRTGNTEAFF; DNA: TGTGCCAGCAGCTCCCAGAGGACAGGGAACACTGAAGCTTTCTTT
J: TRBJ1-1; length: 17; V: TRBV7-9; D: TRBD1; size: .; CDR3: CASIGDRGPVLDTEAFF; DNA: TGTGCCAGCATCGGGGACAGGGGGCCGGTTCTAGACACTGAAGCTTTCTTT
J: TRBJ1-3; length: 15; V: TRBV19; D: .; size: .; CDR3: CASMRELNSGNTIYF; DNA: TGTGCCAGTATGAGGGAACTCAACTCTGGAAACACCATATATTTT
J: TRBJ1-2; length: 16; V: TRBV9; D: TRBD1; size: once; CDR3: CASSVSPGQGMGGYTF; DNA: TGTGCCAGCAGCGTATCCCCAGGACAGGGGATGGGCGGCTACACCTTC
J: TRBJ2-3; length: 15; V: TRBV2; D: .; size: .; CDR3: CASSEAGGGTDTQYF; DNA: TGTGCCAGCAGTGAAGCTGGAGGGGGCACAGATACGCAGTATTTT
J: TRBJ1-3; length: 16; V: TRBV19; D: .; size: .; CDR3: CASSILRLGGGNTIYF; DNA: TGTGCCAGTAGTATCCTCCGGCTCGGAGGAGGAAACACCATATATTTT
J: TRBJ2-2; length: 16; V: TRBV4-1; D: TRBD1; size: once; CDR3: CASSQRGQSNTGELFF; DNA: TGCGCCAGCAGCCAAAGGGGACAGTCGAACACCGGGGAGCTGTTTTTT
J: TRBJ1-5; length: 19; V: TRBV7-8; D: TRBD1; size: once; CDR3: CASSSPGQGFSISNQPQHF; DNA: TGTGCCAGCAGCTCCCCGGGACAGGGTTTCTCAATTAGCAATCAGCCCCAGCATTTT
J: TRBJ1-4; length: 13; V: TRBV4-1; D: .; size: .; CDR3: CASARLINEKLFF; DNA: TGCGCCAGCGCGAGGTTAATTAATGAAAAACTGTTTTTT
J: TRBJ2-1; length: 15; V: TRBV27; D: .; size: few; CDR3: CASGGGGEGLNEQFF; DNA: TGTGCCAGCGGCGGAGGTGGTGAGGGTCTCAATGAGCAGTTCTTC
J: TRBJ2-1; length: 15; V: TRBV11-2; D: TRBD1; size: once; CDR3: CASSLDKGQYNEQFF; DNA: TGTGCCAGCAGCTTAGATAAGGGACAGTACAATGAGCAGTTCTTC
J: TRBJ2-1; length: 16; V: TRBV5-1; D: TRBD2; size: once; CDR3: CASSLLAGGPNNEQFF; DNA: TGCGCCAGCAGCTTACTAGCGGGGGGGCCTAACAATGAGCAGTTCTTC
J: TRBJ2-1; length: 15; V: TRBV6-5; D: .; size: once; CDR3: CASSPSPTAYNEQFF; DNA: TGTGCCAGCAGCCCCAGCCCGACAGCATACAATGAGCAGTTCTTC
J: TRBJ1-5; length: 17; V: TRBV27; D: TRBD1; size: .; CDR3: CASRPGQAVVPGQPQHF; DNA: TGTGCCAGCAGACCTGGACAGGCTGTGGTGCCGGGTCAGCCCCAGCATTTT